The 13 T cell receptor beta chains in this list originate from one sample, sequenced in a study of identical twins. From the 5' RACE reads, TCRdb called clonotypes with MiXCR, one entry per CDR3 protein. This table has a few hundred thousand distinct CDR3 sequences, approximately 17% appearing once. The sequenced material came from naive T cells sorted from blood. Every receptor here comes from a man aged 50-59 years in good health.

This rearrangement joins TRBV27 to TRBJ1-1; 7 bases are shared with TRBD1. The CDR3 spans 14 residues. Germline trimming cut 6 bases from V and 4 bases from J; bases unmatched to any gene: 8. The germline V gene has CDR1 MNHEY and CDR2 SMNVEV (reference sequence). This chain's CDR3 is CASSAYRGGTEAFF. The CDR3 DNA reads TGTGCCAGCAGCGCATACAGGGGAGGCACTGAAGCTTTCTTT.

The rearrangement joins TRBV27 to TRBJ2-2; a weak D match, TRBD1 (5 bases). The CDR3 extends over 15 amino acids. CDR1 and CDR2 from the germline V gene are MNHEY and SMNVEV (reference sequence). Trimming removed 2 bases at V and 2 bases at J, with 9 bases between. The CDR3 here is CASSLGRGNTGELFF. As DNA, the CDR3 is TGTGCCAGCAGTTTAGGAAGGGGAAACACCGGGGAGCTGTTTTTT.

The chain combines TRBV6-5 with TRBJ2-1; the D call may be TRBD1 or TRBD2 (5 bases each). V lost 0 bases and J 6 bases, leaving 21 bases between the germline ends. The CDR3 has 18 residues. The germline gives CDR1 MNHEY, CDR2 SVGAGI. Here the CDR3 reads CASSYSLDFFSRGNEQFF. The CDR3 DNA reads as TGTGCCAGCAGTTACTCGTTGGACTTCTTTTCGAGGGGCAATGAGCAGTTCTTC.

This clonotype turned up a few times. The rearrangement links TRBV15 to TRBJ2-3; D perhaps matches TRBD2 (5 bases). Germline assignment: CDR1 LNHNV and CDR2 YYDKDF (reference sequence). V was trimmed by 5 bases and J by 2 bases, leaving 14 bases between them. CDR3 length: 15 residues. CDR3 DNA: TGTGCCACCAGCGGGGAGCGGAGCTCCACAGATACGCAGTATTTT. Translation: CATSGERSSTDTQYF. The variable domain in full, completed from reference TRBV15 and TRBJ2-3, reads DAMVIQNPRYQVTQFGKPVTLSCSQTLNHNVMYWYQQKSSQAPKLLFHYYDKDFNNEADTPDNFQSRRPNTSFCFLDIRSPGLGDTAMYLCATSGERSSTDTQYFGPGTRLTVL.

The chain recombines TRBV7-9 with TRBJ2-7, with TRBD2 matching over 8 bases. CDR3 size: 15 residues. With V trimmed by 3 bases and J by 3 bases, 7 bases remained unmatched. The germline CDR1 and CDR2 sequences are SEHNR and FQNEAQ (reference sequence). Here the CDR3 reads CASSFPPGLGYEQYF. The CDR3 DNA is TGTGCCAGCAGCTTTCCGCCGGGACTAGGCTACGAGCAGTACTTC.

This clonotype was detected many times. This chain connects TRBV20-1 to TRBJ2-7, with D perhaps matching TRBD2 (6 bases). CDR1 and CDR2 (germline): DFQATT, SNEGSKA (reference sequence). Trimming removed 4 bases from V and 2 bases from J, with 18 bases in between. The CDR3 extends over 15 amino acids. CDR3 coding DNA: TGCAGTGCTAAAATGGGACTGGATGGTCCCTACGAGCAGTACTTC. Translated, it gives CSAKMGLDGPYEQYF.

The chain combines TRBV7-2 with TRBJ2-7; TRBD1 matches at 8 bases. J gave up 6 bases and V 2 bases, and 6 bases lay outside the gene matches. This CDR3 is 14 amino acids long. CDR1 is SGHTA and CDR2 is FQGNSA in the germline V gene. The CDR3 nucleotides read TGTGCCAGCAGCTTAAGGACAGGGCGGAGCGAGCAGTACTTC. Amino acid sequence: CASSLRTGRSEQYF. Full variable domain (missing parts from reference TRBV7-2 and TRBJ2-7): GAGVSQSPSNKVTEKGKDVELRCDPISGHTALYWYRQSLGQGLEFLIYFQGNSAPDKSGLPSDRFSAERTGGSVSTLTIQRTQQEDSAVYLCASSLRTGRSEQYFGPGTRLTVT.

The CDR3 reads CSVEGLAEVSASTDTQYF. In DNA, the CDR3 is TGCAGCGTTGAAGGGCTAGCGGAGGTTTCCGCTAGCACAGATACGCAGTATTTT. The V call is TRBV29-1, the J call TRBJ2-3, with 7 bases lining up with TRBD2. There are 18 residues in the CDR3. Germline V gene data show CDR1 as SQVTM and CDR2 as ANQGSEA. V lost 1 base to trimming and J lost 0 bases; unmatched junction nucleotides: 13.

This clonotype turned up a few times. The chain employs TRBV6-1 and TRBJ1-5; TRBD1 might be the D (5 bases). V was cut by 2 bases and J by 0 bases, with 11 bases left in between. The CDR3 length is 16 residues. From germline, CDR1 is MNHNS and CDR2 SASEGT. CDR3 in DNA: TGTGCCAGCAGTGAACGGGGCAGCCTTAGCAATCAGCCCCAGCATTTT. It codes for CASSERGSLSNQPQHF.

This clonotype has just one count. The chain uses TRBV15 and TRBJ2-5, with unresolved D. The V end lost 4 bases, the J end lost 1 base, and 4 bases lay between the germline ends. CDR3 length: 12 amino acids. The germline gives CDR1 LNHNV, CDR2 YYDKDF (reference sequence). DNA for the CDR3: TGTGCCACCAGCAAACCCCAAGAGACCCAGTACTTC. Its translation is CATSKPQETQYF.

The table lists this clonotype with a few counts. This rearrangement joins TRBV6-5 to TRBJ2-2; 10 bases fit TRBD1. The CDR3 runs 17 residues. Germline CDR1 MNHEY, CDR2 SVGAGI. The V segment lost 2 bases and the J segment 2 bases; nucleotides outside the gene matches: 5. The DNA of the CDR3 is TGTGCCAGCAGTTACCGGGGGACAGGGGATAACACCGGGGAGCTGTTTTTT. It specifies CASSYRGTGDNTGELFF.

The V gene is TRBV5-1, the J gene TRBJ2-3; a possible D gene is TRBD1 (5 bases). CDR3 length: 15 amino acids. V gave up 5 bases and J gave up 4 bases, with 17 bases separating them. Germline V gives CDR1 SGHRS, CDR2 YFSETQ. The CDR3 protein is CASSVNQEGADTQYF. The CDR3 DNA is TGCGCCAGCAGTGTGAACCAGGAAGGGGCAGATACGCAGTATTTT.

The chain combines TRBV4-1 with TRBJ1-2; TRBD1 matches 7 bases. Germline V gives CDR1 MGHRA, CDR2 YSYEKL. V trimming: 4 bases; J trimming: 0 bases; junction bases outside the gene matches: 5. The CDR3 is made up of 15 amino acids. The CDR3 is CASSPGQLTNYGYTF. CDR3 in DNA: TGCGCCAGCAGCCCGGGACAGCTAACTAACTATGGCTACACCTTC.